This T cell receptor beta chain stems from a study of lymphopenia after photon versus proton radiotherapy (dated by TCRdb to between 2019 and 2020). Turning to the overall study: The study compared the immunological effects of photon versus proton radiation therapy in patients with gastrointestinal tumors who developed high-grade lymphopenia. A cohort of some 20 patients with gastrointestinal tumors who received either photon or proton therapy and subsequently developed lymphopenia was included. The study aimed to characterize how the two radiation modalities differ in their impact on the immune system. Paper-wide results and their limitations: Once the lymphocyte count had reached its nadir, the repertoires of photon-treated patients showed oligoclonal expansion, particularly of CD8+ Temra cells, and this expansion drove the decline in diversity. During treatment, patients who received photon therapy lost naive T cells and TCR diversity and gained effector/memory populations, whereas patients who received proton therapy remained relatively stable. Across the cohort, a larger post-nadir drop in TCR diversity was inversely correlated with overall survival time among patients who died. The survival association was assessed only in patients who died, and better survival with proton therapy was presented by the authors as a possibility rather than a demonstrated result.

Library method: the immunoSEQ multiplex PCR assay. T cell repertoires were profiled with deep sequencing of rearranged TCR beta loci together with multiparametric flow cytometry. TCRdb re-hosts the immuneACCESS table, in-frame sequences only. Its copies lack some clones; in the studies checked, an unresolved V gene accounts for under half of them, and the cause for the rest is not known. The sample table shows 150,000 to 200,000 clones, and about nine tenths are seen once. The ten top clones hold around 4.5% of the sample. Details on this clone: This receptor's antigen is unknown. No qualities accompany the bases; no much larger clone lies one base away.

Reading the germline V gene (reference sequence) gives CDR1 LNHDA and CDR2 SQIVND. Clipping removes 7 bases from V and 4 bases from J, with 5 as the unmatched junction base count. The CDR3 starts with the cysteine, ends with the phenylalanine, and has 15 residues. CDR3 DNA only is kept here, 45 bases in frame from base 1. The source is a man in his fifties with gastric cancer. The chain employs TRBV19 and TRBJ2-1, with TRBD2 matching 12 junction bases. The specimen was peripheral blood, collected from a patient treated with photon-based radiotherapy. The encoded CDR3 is CASTRLAGEYNEQFF. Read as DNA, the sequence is TGTGCCAGTACCAGACTAGCGGGAGAGTACAATGAGCAGTTCTTC.